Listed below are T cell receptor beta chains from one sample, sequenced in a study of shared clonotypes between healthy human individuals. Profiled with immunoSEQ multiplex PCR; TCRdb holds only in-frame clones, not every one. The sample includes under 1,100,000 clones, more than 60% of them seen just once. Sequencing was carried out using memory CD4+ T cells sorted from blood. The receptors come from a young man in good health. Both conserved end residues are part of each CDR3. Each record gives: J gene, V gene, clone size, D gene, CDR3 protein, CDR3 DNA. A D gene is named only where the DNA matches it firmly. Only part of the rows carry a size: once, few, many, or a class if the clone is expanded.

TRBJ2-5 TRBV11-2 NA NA CASSSGVYQETQYF TGTGCCAGCAGCTCGGGGGTGTACCAAGAGACCCAGTACTTC
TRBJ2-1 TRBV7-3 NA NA CASSLRMGGEQFF TGTGCCAGCAGCTTAAGGATGGGCGGTGAGCAGTTCTTC
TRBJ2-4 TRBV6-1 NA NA CASSEAMRDIQYF TGTGCCAGCAGTGAAGCCATGAGGGACATTCAGTACTTC
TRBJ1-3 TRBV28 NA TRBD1 CASSDRDPETGRNTIYF TGTGCCAGCAGTGACAGGGATCCGGAAACCGGAAGAAACACCATATATTTT
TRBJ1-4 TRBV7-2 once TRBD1 CASSLAGGRGLREKLFF TGTGCCAGCAGCTTAGCTGGAGGTAGGGGGCTCCGTGAAAAACTGTTTTTT
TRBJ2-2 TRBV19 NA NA CASSRAGTANTGELFF TGTGCCAGTAGTAGGGCCGGGACTGCCAACACCGGGGAGCTGTTTTTT
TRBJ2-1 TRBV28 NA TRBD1 CASSPGGQGSNEQFF TGTGCCAGCAGTCCCGGGGGACAGGGATCGAATGAGCAGTTCTTC
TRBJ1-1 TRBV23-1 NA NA CASSQSGYGNTEAFF TGCGCCAGCAGTCAATCCGGGTACGGTAACACTGAAGCTTTCTTT
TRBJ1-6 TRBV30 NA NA CAWTENPNPPLHF TGTGCCTGGACCGAGAATCCAAACCCACCCCTCCACTTT
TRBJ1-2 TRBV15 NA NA CATSRDEGKYGYTF TGTGCCACCAGCAGAGATGAGGGGAAATATGGCTACACCTTC
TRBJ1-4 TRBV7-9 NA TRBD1 CASSPRTGGAPDNEKLFF TGTGCCAGCAGCCCAAGGACAGGGGGCGCCCCTGATAATGAAAAACTGTTTTTT
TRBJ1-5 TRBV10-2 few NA CASSGAGTVNNQPQHF TGCGCCAGCAGTGGTGCGGGGACGGTAAACAATCAGCCCCAGCATTTT
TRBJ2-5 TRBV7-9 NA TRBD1 CASSFLAGQGGRETQYF TGTGCCAGCAGCTTCCTCGCCGGACAGGGTGGGAGGGAGACCCAGTACTTC
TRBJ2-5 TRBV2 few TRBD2 CATVKLAGVETQYF TGTGCCACCGTTAAACTAGCGGGGGTCGAGACCCAGTACTTC
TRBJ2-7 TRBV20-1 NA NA CSVQKTYEQYF TGCAGTGTGCAAAAGACCTACGAGCAGTACTTC
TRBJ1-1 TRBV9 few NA CASTPGVIPTEAFF TGTGCCAGCACCCCTGGGGTAATTCCCACTGAAGCTTTCTTT
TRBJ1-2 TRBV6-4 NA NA CASSYSEGYGYTF TGTGCCAGCAGTTACTCAGAGGGCTATGGCTACACCTTC
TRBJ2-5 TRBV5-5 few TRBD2 CASSLAAREQETQYF TGTGCCAGCAGCTTGGCCGCGCGGGAGCAAGAGACCCAGTACTTC
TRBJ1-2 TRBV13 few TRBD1 CASSVPRQGYGYTF TGTGCCAGCAGCGTCCCCCGACAGGGTTATGGCTACACCTTC
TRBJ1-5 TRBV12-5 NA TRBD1 CASGLSTGQGQPQHF TGTGCTAGTGGTTTGTCGACAGGGCAGGGTCAGCCCCAGCATTTT
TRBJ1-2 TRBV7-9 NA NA CASSPTGGGYTF TGTGCCAGCAGCCCGACAGGCGGTGGCTACACCTTC
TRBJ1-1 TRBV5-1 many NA CASSLIQGPEAFF TGCGCCAGCAGCTTGATTCAAGGACCTGAAGCTTTCTTT
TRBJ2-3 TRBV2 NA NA CASSDRGNTQYF TGTGCCAGCAGTGATCGCGGGAATACGCAGTATTTT
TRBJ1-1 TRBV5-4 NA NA CASSLNRANTEAFF TGTGCCAGCAGCTTAAACAGGGCGAACACTGAAGCTTTCTTT
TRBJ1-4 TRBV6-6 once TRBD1 CASSTTGGVTEKLFF TGTGCCAGCAGCACAACAGGGGGCGTTACGGAAAAACTGTTTTTT
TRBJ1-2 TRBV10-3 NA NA CAISPRGLTEYGYTF TGTGCCATCAGCCCGCGGGGCCTTACGGAATATGGCTACACCTTC
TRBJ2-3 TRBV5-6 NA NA CASKDNSGPRTDTQYF TGTGCCAGCAAGGATAATAGCGGACCCCGGACAGATACGCAGTATTTT
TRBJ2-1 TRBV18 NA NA CASSPRADEQFF TGTGCCAGCTCACCACGGGCTGATGAGCAGTTCTTC
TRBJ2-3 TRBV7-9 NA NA CASRGDGDTQYF TGTGCCAGCAGGGGGGACGGGGATACGCAGTATTTT
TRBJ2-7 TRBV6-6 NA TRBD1 CASSDRGKQYF TGTGCCAGCAGTGACAGGGGAAAACAGTACTTC
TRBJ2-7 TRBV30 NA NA CACKTGTGQYEQYF TGTGCCTGCAAGACCGGGACGGGGCAGTACGAGCAGTACTTC
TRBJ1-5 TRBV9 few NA CASSLSQPQHF TGTGCCAGCAGCCTCTCTCAGCCCCAGCATTTT
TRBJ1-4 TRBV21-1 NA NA CASSIRTGGGEKLFF TGTGCCAGCAGCATTAGGACAGGGGGCGGCGAAAAACTGTTTTTT
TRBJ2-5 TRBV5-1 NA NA CASTERPVGGTQYF TGCGCCAGCACGGAAAGACCGGTTGGAGGGACCCAGTACTTC
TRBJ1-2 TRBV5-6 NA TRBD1 CASSLGTGILNYGYTF TGTGCCAGCAGCTTAGGGACAGGCATCCTTAACTATGGCTACACCTTC
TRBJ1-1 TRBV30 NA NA CAWSVFGLTVVEEAFF TGTGCCTGGAGTGTATTTGGCTTAACTGTTGTAGAGGAAGCTTTCTTT
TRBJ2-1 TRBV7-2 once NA CASSLGVNNEQFF TGTGCCAGCAGCTTAGGCGTAAACAATGAGCAGTTCTTC
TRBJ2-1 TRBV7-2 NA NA CASSFLAPEQFF TGTGCCAGCAGCTTCTTAGCCCCTGAGCAGTTCTTC
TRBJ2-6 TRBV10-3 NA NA CPHPWGPKVSGANVLTF TGTCCACACCCCTGGGGCCCGAAGGTTTCTGGGGCCAACGTCCTGACTTTC
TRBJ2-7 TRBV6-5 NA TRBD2 CASSYDQLRGEQYF TGTGCCAGCAGTTACGACCAATTGCGGGGGGAGCAGTACTTC
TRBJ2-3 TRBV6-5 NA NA CASSSGSTDTQYF TGTGCCAGCAGTAGCGGGTCCACAGATACGCAGTATTTT
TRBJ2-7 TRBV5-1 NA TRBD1 CASSSDRGVYEQYF TGCGCCAGCAGCTCGGACAGGGGGGTCTACGAGCAGTACTTC
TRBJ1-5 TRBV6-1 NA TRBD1 CASREHDTGGLQPQHF TGTGCCAGCAGGGAACACGATACAGGGGGCCTCCAGCCCCAGCATTTT
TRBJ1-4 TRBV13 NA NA CASSRSTGRANEKLFF TGTGCCAGCAGCCGTTCAACAGGGCGGGCTAATGAAAAACTGTTTTTT
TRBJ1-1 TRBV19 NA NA CASSMGKGVKERPEAFF TGTGCCAGTAGTATGGGGAAGGGCGTAAAGGAAAGGCCTGAAGCTTTCTTT
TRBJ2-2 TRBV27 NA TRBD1 CASTIQGATGELFF TGTGCCAGCACTATCCAGGGGGCCACCGGGGAGCTGTTTTTT
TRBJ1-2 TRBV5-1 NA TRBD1 CASSPPIRDRGWNGYTF TGCGCCAGCAGCCCACCTATAAGGGACAGGGGGTGGAATGGCTACACCTTC
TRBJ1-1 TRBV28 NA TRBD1 CASRPGQLNSEAFF TGTGCCAGCAGGCCGGGACAGCTGAACTCTGAAGCTTTCTTT
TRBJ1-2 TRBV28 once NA CASSLQTYGYTF TGTGCCAGCAGTTTACAAACCTATGGCTACACCTTC
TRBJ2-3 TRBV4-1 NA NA CASSPGLDTDTQYF TGCGCCAGCAGCCCGGGACTGGACACAGATACGCAGTATTTT
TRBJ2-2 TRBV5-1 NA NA CASSLRSSNTGELFF TGCGCCAGCAGCTTGCGATCCTCGAACACCGGGGAGCTGTTTTTT
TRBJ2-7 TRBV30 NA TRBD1 CAWTSQPGQVLSF TGTGCCTGGACCTCCCAACCGGGACAGGTGCTTTCGTTC
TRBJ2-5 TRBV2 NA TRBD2 CASTGRGEETQYF TGTGCCAGCACGGGACGGGGGGAAGAGACCCAGTACTTC
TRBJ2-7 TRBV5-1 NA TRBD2 CASSTGTSGRASYEQYF TGCGCCAGCAGCACCGGGACTAGCGGGAGGGCCTCCTACGAGCAGTACTTC
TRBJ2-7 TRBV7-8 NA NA CASSGDGSSYEQYF TGTGCCAGCAGCGGGGATGGTAGCTCCTACGAGCAGTACTTC
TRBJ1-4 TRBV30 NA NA CAWSVRGHPNEKLFF TGTGCCTGGAGTGTAAGGGGACACCCTAATGAAAAACTGTTTTTT
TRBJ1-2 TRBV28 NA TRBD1 CASTAGQARGYTF TGTGCCAGCACGGCGGGACAGGCGAGGGGCTACACCTTC
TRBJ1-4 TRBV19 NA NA CASSIGHINEKLFF TGTGCCAGTAGTATCGGGCATATCAATGAAAAACTGTTTTTT